The sequence of this T cell receptor beta chain was determined in a study of T cell changes during pregnancy in multiple sclerosis. J was trimmed by 3 bases and V by 6 bases; bases with no gene match: 9. Germline CDR1 reads SGHAT; CDR2 reads FQNNGV. CDR3 length equals 16 residues. The protocol was immunoSEQ multiplex PCR, while the TCRdb copy is restricted to in-frame clones and leaves out a portion. The sample contains some 96,000 clones, 80% to 95% of which appear only once. This TCR was sampled from a female donor with multiple sclerosis, enrolled in a pregnancy study. The sequenced sample was peripheral blood, obtained after pregnancy. The chain couples TRBV11-2 to TRBJ2-7; TRBD1 matches at 12 bases. The CDR3 DNA sequence: TGTGCCAGCAGTAAGGGACAGGGGGCTTACTTCTACGAGCAGTACTTC. Translating it yields CASSKGQGAYFYEQYF.